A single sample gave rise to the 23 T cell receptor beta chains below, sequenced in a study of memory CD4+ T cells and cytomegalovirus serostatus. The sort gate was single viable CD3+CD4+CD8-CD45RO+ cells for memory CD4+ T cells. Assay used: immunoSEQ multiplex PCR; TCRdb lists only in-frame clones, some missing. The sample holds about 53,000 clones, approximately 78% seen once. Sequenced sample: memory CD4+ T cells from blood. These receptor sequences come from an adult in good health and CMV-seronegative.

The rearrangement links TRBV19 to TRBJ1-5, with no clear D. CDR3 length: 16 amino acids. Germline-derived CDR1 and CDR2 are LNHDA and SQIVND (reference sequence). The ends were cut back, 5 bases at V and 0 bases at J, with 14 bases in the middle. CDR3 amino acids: CASSSEGSYSNQPQHF. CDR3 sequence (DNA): TGTGCCAGTAGTTCCGAGGGAAGCTATAGCAATCAGCCCCAGCATTTT.

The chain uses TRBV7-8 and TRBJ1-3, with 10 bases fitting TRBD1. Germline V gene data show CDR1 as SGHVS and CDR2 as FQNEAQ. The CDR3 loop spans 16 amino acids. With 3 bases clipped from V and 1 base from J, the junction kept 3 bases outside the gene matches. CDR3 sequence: CASSLGQGTSGNTIYF. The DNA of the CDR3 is TGTGCCAGCAGCTTGGGACAGGGGACATCTGGAAACACCATATATTTT.

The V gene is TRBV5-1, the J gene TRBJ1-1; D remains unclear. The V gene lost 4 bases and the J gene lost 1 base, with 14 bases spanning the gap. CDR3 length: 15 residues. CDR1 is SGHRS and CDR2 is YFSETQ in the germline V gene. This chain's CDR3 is CASSLVSTANTEAFF. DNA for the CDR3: TGCGCCAGCAGCCTAGTATCTACAGCGAACACTGAAGCTTTCTTT.

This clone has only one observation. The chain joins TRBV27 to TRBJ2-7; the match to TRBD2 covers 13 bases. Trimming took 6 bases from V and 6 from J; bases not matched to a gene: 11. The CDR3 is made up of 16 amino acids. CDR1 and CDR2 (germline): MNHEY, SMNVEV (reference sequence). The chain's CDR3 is CASSLPGLAGIGEQYF. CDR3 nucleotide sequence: TGTGCCAGCAGCCTCCCGGGACTAGCGGGGATTGGCGAGCAGTACTTC.

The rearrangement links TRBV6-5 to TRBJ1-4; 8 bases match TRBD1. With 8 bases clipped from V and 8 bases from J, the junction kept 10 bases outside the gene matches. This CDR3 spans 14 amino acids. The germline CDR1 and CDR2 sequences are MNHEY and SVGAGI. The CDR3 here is CASGRQGMREKLFF. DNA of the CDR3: TGTGCCAGCGGGAGACAGGGGATGCGCGAAAAACTGTTTTTT.

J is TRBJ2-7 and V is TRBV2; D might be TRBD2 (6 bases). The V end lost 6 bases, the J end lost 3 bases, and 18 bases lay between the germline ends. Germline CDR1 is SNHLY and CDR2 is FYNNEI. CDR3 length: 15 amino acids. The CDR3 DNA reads TGTGCCAGCAGATCTGATCCGGGAGCGTTCTACGAGCAGTACTTC. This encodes CASRSDPGAFYEQYF.

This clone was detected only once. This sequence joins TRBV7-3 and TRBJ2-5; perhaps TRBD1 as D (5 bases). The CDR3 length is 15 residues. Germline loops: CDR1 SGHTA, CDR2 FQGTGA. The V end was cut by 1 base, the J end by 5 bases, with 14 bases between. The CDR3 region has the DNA TGTGCCAGCAGCTTAAGCCCCGGACGACAGGAGACCCAGTACTTC. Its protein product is CASSLSPGRQETQYF. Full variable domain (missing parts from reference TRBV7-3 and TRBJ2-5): GAGVSQTPSNKVTEKGKYVELRCDPISGHTALYWYRQSLGQGPEFLIYFQGTGAADDSGLPNDRFFAVRPEGSVSTLKIQRTERGDSAVYLCASSLSPGRQETQYFGPGTRLLVL.

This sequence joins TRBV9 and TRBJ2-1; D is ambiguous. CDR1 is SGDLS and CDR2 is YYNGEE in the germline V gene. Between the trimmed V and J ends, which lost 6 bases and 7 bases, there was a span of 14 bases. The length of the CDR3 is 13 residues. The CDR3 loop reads CASTPGRPNEQFF. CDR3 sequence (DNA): TGTGCCAGCACACCGGGTCGCCCTAATGAGCAGTTCTTC.

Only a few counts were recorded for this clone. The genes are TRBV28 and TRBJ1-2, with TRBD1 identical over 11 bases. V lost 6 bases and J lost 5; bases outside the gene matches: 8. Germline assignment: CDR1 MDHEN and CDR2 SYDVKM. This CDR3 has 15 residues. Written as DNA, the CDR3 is TGTGCCAGCAGACAGCTCGGGACAGGGGGTTATGGCTACACCTTC. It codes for CASRQLGTGGYGYTF.

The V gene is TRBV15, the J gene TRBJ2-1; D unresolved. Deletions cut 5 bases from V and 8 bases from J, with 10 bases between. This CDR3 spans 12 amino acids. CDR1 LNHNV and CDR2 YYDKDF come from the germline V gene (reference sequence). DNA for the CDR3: TGTGCCACCAGCCTTAATTCGGATGAGCAGTTCTTC. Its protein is CATSLNSDEQFF.

The CDR3 coding sequence is TGCGCCAGCAGTCGATCTAACTATGGCTACACCTTC. Protein: CASSRSNYGYTF. The chain employs TRBV10-2 and TRBJ1-2; D is unclear. Germline CDR1 and CDR2: WSHSY and SAAADI. The CDR3 has 12 residues. V was cut by 5 bases and J by 0 bases, with 4 bases left in between.

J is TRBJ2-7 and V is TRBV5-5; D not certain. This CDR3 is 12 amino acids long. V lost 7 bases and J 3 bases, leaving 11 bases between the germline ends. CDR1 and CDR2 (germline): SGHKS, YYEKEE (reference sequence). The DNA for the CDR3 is TGTGCCAGCGCCACCTTAGGCTACGAGCAGTACTTC. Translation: CASATLGYEQYF.

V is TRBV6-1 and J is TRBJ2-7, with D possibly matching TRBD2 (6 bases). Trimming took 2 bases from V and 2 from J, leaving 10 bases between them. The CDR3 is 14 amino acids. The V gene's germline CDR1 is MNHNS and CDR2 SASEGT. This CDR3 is CASSEMEGTYEQYF. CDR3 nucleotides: TGTGCCAGCAGTGAAATGGAGGGAACCTACGAGCAGTACTTC.

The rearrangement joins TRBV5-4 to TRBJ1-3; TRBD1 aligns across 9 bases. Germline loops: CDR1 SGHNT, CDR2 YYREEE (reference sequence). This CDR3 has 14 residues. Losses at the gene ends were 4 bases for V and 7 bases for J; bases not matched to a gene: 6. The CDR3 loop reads CASSLGTGKNTIYF. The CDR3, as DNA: TGTGCCAGCAGCCTCGGGACAGGGAAGAACACCATATATTTT.

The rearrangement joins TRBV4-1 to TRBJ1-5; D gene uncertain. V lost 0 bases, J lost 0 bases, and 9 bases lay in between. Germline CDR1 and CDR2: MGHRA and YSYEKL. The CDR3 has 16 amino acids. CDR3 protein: CASSQERSYSNQPQHF. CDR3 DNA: TGCGCCAGCAGCCAAGAGAGAAGTTATAGCAATCAGCCCCAGCATTTT.

The CDR3 DNA follows: TGTGCCAGCAGCTTAGAGACAGGAGGTCATCAGCCCCAGCATTTT. This sequence encodes CASSLETGGHQPQHF. This chain uses TRBV11-2 with TRBJ1-5, with D possibly matching TRBD1 (6 bases). Trimming shortened V by 0 bases and J by 5 bases, and 11 bases separated the two germline ends. Germline-derived CDR1 and CDR2 are SGHAT and FQNNGV. This CDR3 spans 15 amino acids.

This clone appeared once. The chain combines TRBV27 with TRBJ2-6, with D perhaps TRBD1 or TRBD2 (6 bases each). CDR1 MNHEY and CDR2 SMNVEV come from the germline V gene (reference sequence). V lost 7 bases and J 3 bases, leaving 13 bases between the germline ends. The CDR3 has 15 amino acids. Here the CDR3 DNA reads TGTGCCAGCAAGGTACAGGGAGGTGGGGCCAACGTCCTGACTTTC. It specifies CASKVQGGGANVLTF.

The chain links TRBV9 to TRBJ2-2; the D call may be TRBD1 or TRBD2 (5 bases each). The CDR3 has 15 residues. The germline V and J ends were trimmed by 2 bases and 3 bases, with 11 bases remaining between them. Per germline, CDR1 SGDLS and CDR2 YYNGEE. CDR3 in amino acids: CASSVGTRDTGELFF. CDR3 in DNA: TGTGCCAGCAGCGTTGGGACGCGGGACACCGGGGAGCTGTTTTTT.

CDR3 residues: CASSLMLALKEQFF. In DNA form, the CDR3 reads TGTGCCAGCAGCTTGATGCTAGCCTTAAAAGAGCAGTTCTTC. The chain has TRBV7-8 and TRBJ2-1, with D tentatively TRBD2 (5 bases). From germline, CDR1 is SGHVS and CDR2 FQNEAQ. This CDR3 has 14 residues. Trimming left V 3 bases short and J 10 bases short, with 16 bases between.

CDR3 DNA sequence: TGTGCCACCAGCCCCTCTCCAATTACTAATGAAAAACTGTTTTTT. Its protein product is CATSPSPITNEKLFF. J is TRBJ1-4 and V is TRBV15; D is undetermined. Germline V gene lookup returns CDR1 LNHNV and CDR2 YYDKDF (reference sequence). This CDR3 region has 15 residues. The V end lost 5 bases, the J end lost 2 bases, and 12 bases lay between the germline ends.

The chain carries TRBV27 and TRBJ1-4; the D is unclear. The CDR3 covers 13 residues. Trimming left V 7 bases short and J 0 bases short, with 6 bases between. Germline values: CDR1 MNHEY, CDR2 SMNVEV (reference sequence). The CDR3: CASKGATNEKLFF. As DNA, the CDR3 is TGTGCCAGCAAAGGAGCAACTAATGAAAAACTGTTTTTT.

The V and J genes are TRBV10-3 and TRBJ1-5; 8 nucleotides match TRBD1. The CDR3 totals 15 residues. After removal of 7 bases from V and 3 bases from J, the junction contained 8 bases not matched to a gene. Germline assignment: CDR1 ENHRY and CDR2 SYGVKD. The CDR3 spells CAIKETGGNNQPQHF. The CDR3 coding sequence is TGTGCCATCAAAGAAACAGGGGGGAACAATCAGCCCCAGCATTTT.

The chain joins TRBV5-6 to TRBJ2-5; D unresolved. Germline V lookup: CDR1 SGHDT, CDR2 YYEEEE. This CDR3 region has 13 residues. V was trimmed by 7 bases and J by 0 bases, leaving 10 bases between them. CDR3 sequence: CASDNRNQETQYF. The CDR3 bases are TGTGCCAGCGATAACAGAAACCAAGAGACCCAGTACTTC.